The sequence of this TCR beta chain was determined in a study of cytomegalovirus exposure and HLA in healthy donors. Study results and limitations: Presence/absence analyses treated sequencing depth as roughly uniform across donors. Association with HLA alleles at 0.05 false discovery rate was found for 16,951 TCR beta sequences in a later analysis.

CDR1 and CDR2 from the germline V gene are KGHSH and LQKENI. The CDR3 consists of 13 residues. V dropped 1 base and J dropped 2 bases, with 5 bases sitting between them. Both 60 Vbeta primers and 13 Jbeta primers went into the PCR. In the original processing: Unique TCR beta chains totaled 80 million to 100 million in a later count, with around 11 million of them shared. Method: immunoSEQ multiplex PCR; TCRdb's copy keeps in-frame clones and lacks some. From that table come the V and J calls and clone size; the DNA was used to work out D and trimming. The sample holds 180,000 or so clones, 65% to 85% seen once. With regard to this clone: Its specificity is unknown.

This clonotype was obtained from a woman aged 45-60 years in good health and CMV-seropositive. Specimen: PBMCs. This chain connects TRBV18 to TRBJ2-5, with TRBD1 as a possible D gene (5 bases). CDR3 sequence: CASSPRQQETQYF. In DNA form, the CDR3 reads TGTGCCAGCTCACCACGACAGCAAGAGACCCAGTACTTC. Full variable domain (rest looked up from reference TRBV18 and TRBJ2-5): NAGVMQNPRHLVRRRGQEARLRCSPMKGHSHVYWYRQLPEEGLKFMVYLQKENIIDESGMPKERFSAEFPKEGPSILRIQQVVRGDSAAYFCASSPRQQETQYFGPGTRLLVL.